The 24 T cell receptor beta chains below all came from one sample that was sequenced in a study of regulatory T cells in long-lasting Graves disease. According to the study, TCR beta libraries were built with iRepertoire HTBI primers and CDR3-region Arm-PCR. Via MiXCR, TCRdb re-called the multiplex PCR reads, giving one row per CDR3 protein. The table lists 450,000 to 600,000 distinct CDR3 sequences, 15% to 20% of them singletons, with 12% in the top ten. Time point here: newly diagnosed GD, antithyroid drugs for less than 3 months. PBMCs were the source of the RNA used for TCR sequencing. These data were also filed under a second study, of T cells in Graves' hyperthyroidism and ophthalmopathy.

Sample: peripheral blood mononuclear cells (PBMCs), taken at new diagnosis, from a patient treated with antithyroid drugs. Every receptor here comes from a man aged 35 to 55 with Graves disease.

Ten or more counts support this clonotype. This chain links TRBV11-2 with TRBJ2-1; maybe TRBD2 (5 bases). This CDR3 is 15 amino acids long. V was shortened by 2 bases and J by 7 bases, with 15 bases between the two germline ends. Germline CDR1 reads SGHAT; CDR2 reads FQNNGV. Here the CDR3 DNA reads TGTGCCAGCAGCTTATGGGTAGCGATGGAAAATGAGCAGTTCTTC. Translated, it gives CASSLWVAMENEQFF.

The chain links TRBV6-2 or TRBV6-3 to TRBJ2-1; TRBD2 matches at 7 bases. CDR1 MNHEY and CDR2 SVGEGT come from the germline V gene. After removal of 2 bases from V and 8 bases from J, the junction contained 6 bases not matched to a gene. The CDR3 runs to 14 residues. The CDR3 nucleotides read TGTGCCAGCAGTTACGGTGGGAGGGCCGATGAGCAGTTCTTC. The encoded protein is CASSYGGRADEQFF.

The chain uses TRBV20-1 and TRBJ2-7; 9 nucleotides match TRBD1. The CDR3 is made up of 13 amino acids. Looked up from germline, CDR1 is DFQATT and CDR2 is SNEGSKA (reference sequence). Here the CDR3 reads CSASGTGSYEQYF. The DNA for the CDR3 is TGCAGCGCCTCCGGGACAGGGTCTTACGAGCAGTACTTC.

This clonotype was found a few times. The chain employs TRBV5-1 and TRBJ1-1, with TRBD1 identical over 12 bases. The CDR3 runs to 13 residues. The J segment lost 6 bases and the V segment lost 5 bases, leaving 2 bases of the junction unmatched. Germline loops: CDR1 SGHRS, CDR2 YFSETQ. As DNA, the CDR3 is TGCGCCAGCAGGGGACAGGGGGCCGCTGAAGCTTTCTTT. As protein: CASRGQGAAEAFF.

This clonotype was detected many times. V and J are TRBV28 and TRBJ2-7; the D gene could be TRBD1 or TRBD2 (5 bases each). Germline CDR1 MDHEN, CDR2 SYDVKM. This CDR3 contains 14 residues. The V end lost 5 bases, the J end lost 2 bases, and 13 bases lay between the germline ends. Here the CDR3 DNA reads TGTGCCAGCAGTCCAGGGCGGGTCCCCTACGAGCAGTACTTC. Translated: CASSPGRVPYEQYF.

In its sample, this clonotype was seen many times. The gene calls are TRBV6-2 or TRBV6-3 and TRBJ2-3; D call uncertain. In germline, CDR1 is MNHEY, CDR2 SVGEGT. V lost 6 bases and J 0 bases, leaving 10 bases between the germline ends. The CDR3 covers 14 residues. The CDR3 reads CASSWVMSTDTQYF. The CDR3 bases are TGTGCCAGCAGCTGGGTTATGAGCACAGATACGCAGTATTTT.

This clonotype was counted a few times. Germline is not matched at one junction end, which may reflect a read error. CDR3 nucleotide sequence: TGTGCCAGCAGCTTACCGTACTATGGCTACACCTTC. Its protein is CASSLPYYGYTF. The V call is TRBV5-1, the J call TRBJ1-2; D remains unclear. Germline-derived CDR1 and CDR2 are SGHRS and YFSETQ. The CDR3 is made up of 12 amino acids.

On this clonotype: The conserved final phenylalanine or tryptophan is absent from the CDR3, which likely points to a read error. The rearrangement links TRBV9 to TRBJ2-3, with D uncertain. In germline, CDR1 is SGDLS, CDR2 YYNGEE. The CDR3 totals 13 residues. Between the trimmed V and J ends, which lost 1 base and 5 bases, there was a span of 8 bases. As DNA, the CDR3 is TGTGCCAGCAGCGTAAACTACGGAGATACGCAGTATGTT. As protein: CASSVNYGDTQYV.

This chain links TRBV7-6 with TRBJ2-3; 9 bases align to TRBD1. The CDR3 is 17 residues long. CDR1 is SGHVS, CDR2 FNYEAQ, per germline. The trim removed 2 bases at V and 3 bases at J, leaving 9 bases unmatched. CDR3 DNA sequence: TGTGCCAGCAGCTTACGGACAGGGGTTAAGGAGACAGATACGCAGTATTTT. Encoded protein: CASSLRTGVKETDTQYF.

The rearrangement joins TRBV4-2 to TRBJ1-3, with 8 bases identical to TRBD1. Germline V CDR1 and CDR2: LGHNA, YNFKEQ. This CDR3 has 16 residues. V was pared by 1 base and J by 4 bases, with 6 bases of the junction left unmatched. CDR3 sequence reads: CASSQVRQGRGNTIYF. The CDR3 nucleotides are TGTGCCAGCAGCCAAGTTCGACAGGGGCGGGGAAACACCATATATTTT.

This clonotype has a count of ten or more. This chain links TRBV7-9 with TRBJ1-6; D unclear. Germline values: CDR1 SEHNR, CDR2 FQNEAQ (reference sequence). The V and J ends lost 5 bases and 7 bases respectively, with 6 bases between them. The CDR3 length is 12 residues. CDR3 amino acids: CASSRSNSPLHF. The DNA of the CDR3 is TGTGCCAGCAGCCGTTCCAATTCACCCCTCCACTTT.

Concerning this clonotype: A much larger clone is a single base away; this may be a read error. This chain joins TRBV20-1 and TRBJ1-1; 10 bases map to TRBD1. This CDR3 is 13 amino acids long. CDR1 and CDR2 (germline): DFQATT, SNEGSKA (reference sequence). J gave up 3 bases and V 5 bases, and 3 bases lay outside the gene matches. In nucleotides, the CDR3 is TGCAGTGCTTCCGGACAGGGGGACACTGAAGCTTTCTTT. It encodes CSASGQGDTEAFF.

This clonotype was seen a few times. V gene TRBV18 combines with J gene TRBJ1-5, with D possibly TRBD1 on 6 matching bases. CDR3 size: 14 residues. V lost 5 bases to trimming and J lost 4 bases, with 12 bases between them. Germline CDR1 reads KGHSH; CDR2 reads LQKENI. CDR3 sequence (DNA): TGTGCCAGCTCAACGGACAGTAAAAATCAGCCCCAGCATTTT. Its translation is CASSTDSKNQPQHF.

Only one count was recorded for this clonotype. The chain carries TRBV5-1 and TRBJ2-1; 15 bases line up with TRBD2. V trimming: 0 bases; J trimming: 1 base; junction bases outside the gene matches: 8. Germline-derived CDR1 and CDR2 are SGHRS and YFSETQ. The CDR3 sequence is 20 residues long. DNA of the CDR3: TGCGCCAGCAGCTTGGAAGGACTAGCGGGAGGGGGTTGGTCCTACAATGAGCAGTTCTTC. This translates into CASSLEGLAGGGWSYNEQFF.

This clonotype has a count of ten or more. The rearrangement links TRBV29-1 to TRBJ1-2; the D gene is possibly TRBD1 (5 bases). The CDR3 spans 11 residues. Germline values: CDR1 SQVTM, CDR2 ANQGSEA. V was shortened by 0 bases and J by 8 bases, with 7 bases between the two germline ends. The CDR3 protein is CSVEETGGYTF. The CDR3, as DNA: TGCAGCGTTGAAGAAACAGGCGGCTACACCTTC.

This clonotype was counted many times. The gene calls are TRBV20-1 and TRBJ2-7, with 10 bases lining up with TRBD2. Trimming cost V 2 bases and J 4 bases; bases outside gene matches: 2. The CDR3 is made up of 13 amino acids. Per the germline V gene, CDR1 is DFQATT and CDR2 is SNEGSKA (reference sequence). CDR3 protein: CSARTGLAYEQYF. CDR3 nucleotide sequence: TGCAGTGCTAGAACGGGACTAGCGTACGAGCAGTACTTC.

This clonotype was picked up a small number of times. DNA of the CDR3: TGTGCCATCCGGGACAGGAACACCGGGGAGCTGTTTTTT. Protein product: CAIRDRNTGELFF. The chain has TRBV19 and TRBJ2-2, with TRBD1 identical over 7 bases. CDR3 length: 13 residues. Per the germline V gene, CDR1 is LNHDA and CDR2 is SQIVND (reference sequence). V lost 10 bases and J lost 1; bases outside the gene matches: 3. The full variable domain, rest sourced from reference TRBV19 and TRBJ2-2, is DGGITQSPKYLFRKEGQNVTLSCEQNLNHDAMYWYRQDPGQGLRLIYYSQIVNDFQKGDIAEGYSVSREKKESFPLTVTSAQKNPTAFYLCAIRDRNTGELFFGEGSRLTVL.

Comments on this clonotype: A junction boundary mismatches the germline segment, possibly from a read error. The chain recombines TRBV7-3 with TRBJ2-5; D remains ambiguous. This CDR3 spans 14 amino acids. Looked up from germline, CDR1 is SGHTA and CDR2 is FQGTGA. The CDR3 bases are TGCGCCAGCAGCCAAGCCCGCGGAAAAGAGACCCAGTACTTC. It translates to CASSQARGKETQYF.

This clonotype came up many times. This sequence joins TRBV27 and TRBJ2-1; 14 bases align to TRBD2. There are 19 residues in the CDR3. The germline gives CDR1 MNHEY, CDR2 SMNVEV (reference sequence). With 5 bases clipped from V and 3 bases from J, the junction kept 12 bases outside the gene matches. The CDR3 reads CASSVPPGTSGSFYNEQFF. For the CDR3, the DNA is TGTGCCAGCAGTGTACCTCCCGGGACTAGCGGGAGTTTCTACAATGAGCAGTTCTTC.

This clonotype was recorded many times. The V and J genes are TRBV6-1 and TRBJ1-5; 8 bases line up with TRBD1. Germline CDR1 reads MNHNS; CDR2 reads SASEGT. The CDR3 contains 14 residues. Unmatched junction bases numbered 9, after V lost 6 bases and J lost 8 bases. The CDR3: CASSGQGLGEPQHF. The CDR3 nucleotides read TGTGCCAGCAGCGGACAGGGTTTAGGAGAGCCCCAGCATTTT.

This clonotype was observed once. Because it lacks the conserved phenylalanine or tryptophan at the end, this CDR3 is likely a read error. This sequence joins TRBV9 and TRBJ1-1, with unresolved D. This CDR3 contains 15 residues. Germline lookup yields CDR1 SGDLS and CDR2 YYNGEE. V was trimmed by 0 bases and J by 0 bases, leaving 9 bases between them. Here the CDR3 reads CASSVDPSMNTEAFS. The CDR3 DNA is TGTGCCAGCAGCGTAGATCCGAGCATGAACACTGAAGCTTTCTCT.

CDR3 amino acids: CASQPLMNTEAFF. CDR3 sequence (DNA): TGTGCCAGTCAACCTCTTATGAACACTGAAGCTTTCTTT. The J gene is TRBJ1-1, the V gene TRBV9; D not resolved. Germline CDR1 is SGDLS and CDR2 is YYNGEE. The CDR3 consists of 13 residues. Trimming cost V 8 bases and J 0 bases, with 11 bases left between them.

This clonotype came up many times. The chain links TRBV11-2 to TRBJ2-3; D uncertain. Trimming removed 2 bases from V and 4 bases from J, with 7 bases in between. The CDR3 runs to 13 residues. CDR1 is SGHAT, CDR2 FQNNGV, per germline. The CDR3 spells CASSLSFSDTQYF. The CDR3 DNA is TGTGCCAGCAGCTTAAGTTTTTCAGATACGCAGTATTTT. Variable domain in full (rest from reference TRBV11-2 and TRBJ2-3): EAGVAQSPRYKIIEKRQSVAFWCNPISGHATLYWYQQILGQGPKLLIQFQNNGVVDDSQLPKDRFSAERLKGVDSTLKIQPAKLEDSAVYLCASSLSFSDTQYFGPGTRLTVL.

V usage is TRBV6-2 or TRBV6-3 and J usage is TRBJ2-2, with TRBD1 as a possible D gene (5 bases). The CDR3 loop spans 17 amino acids. Trimming removed 0 bases from V and 1 base from J, with 12 bases in between. Germline V gene data show CDR1 as MNHEY and CDR2 as SVGEGT. The CDR3 reads CASSYSTAGWNTGELFF. The CDR3 DNA is TGTGCCAGCAGTTACTCGACTGCAGGGTGGAACACCGGGGAGCTGTTTTTT.